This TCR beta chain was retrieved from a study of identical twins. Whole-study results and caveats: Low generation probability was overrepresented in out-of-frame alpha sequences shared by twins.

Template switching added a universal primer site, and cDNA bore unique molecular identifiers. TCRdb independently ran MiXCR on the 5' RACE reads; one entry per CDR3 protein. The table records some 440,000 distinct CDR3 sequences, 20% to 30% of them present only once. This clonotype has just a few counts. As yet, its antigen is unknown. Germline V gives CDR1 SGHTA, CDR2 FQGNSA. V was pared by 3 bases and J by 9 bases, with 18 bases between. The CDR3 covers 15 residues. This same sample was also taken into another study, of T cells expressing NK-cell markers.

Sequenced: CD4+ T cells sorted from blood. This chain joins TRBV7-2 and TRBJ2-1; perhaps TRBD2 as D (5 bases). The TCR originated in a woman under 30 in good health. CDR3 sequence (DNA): TGTGCCAGCAGCTTTAAAGAGGGCCTCTGGGGTGAGCAGTTCTTC. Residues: CASSFKEGLWGEQFF.